This TCR beta chain was documented in a study of early T cells in non-severe SARS-CoV-2 infection. Background on the study: Sequencing used unsorted whole-blood bulk RNA, so chains lack pairing. The study, taken as a whole, reports: Comparison of clonotypes with VDJdb favored anti-spike CD8 responses while missing private and CD4 specificities.

Germline-derived CDR1 and CDR2 are MDHEN and SYDVKM. The CDR3 is made up of 16 amino acids. Trimming stripped 1 base from V and 4 bases from J, with 13 bases between. As part of library construction, unique molecular identifiers were attached to individual cDNA molecules. Via MiXCR, TCRdb re-called the 5' RACE reads, giving one row per CDR3 protein. The sample has tens of thousands of distinct CDR3 sequences, approximately 5.2% seen once. In this sample, this clonotype turned up many times. Its specificity is unknown. Source material: whole blood. V usage is TRBV28 and J usage is TRBJ2-2, with D perhaps TRBD2 (6 bases). This sequence originates from an adult who was a healthcare worker with PCR-confirmed SARS-CoV-2 infection or an uninfected control (not recorded which). The CDR3 DNA is TGTGCCAGCAGTTTATTAGGCGGGACGGCCACCGGGGAGCTGTTTTTT. Residues: CASSLLGGTATGELFF.